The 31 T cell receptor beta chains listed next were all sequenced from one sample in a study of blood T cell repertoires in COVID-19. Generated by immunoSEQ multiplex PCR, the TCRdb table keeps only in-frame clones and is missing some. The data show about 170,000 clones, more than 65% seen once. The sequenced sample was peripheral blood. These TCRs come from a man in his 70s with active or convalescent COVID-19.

Written as DNA, the CDR3 is TGTGCCAGCAGTGAGATCAGGACACGTATGAACACTGAAGCTTTCTTT. It codes for CASSEIRTRMNTEAFF. The rearrangement uses TRBV6-1 and TRBJ1-1, with D possibly TRBD1 on 5 matching bases. CDR1 is MNHNS and CDR2 is SASEGT in the germline V gene. This CDR3 has 16 residues. V was trimmed by 3 bases and J by 0 bases, leaving 14 bases between them.

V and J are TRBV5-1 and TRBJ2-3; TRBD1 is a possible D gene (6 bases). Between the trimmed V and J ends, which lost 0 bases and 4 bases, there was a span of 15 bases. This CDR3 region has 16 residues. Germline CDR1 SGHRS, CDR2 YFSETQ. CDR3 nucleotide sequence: TGCGCCAGCAGCTTGGAACAGGGACAATACTCAGATACGCAGTATTTT. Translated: CASSLEQGQYSDTQYF.

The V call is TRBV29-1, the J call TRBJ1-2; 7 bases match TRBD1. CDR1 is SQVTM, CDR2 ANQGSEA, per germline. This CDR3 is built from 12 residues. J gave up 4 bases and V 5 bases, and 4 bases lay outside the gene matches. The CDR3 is CSVKQGTYGYTF. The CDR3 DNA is TGCAGCGTTAAACAGGGGACCTATGGCTACACCTTC.

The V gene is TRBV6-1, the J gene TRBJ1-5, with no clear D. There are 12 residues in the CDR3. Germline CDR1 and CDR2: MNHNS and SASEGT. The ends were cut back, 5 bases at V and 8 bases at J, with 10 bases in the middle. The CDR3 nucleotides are TGTGCCAGCAGTCGCGGCGGGGAGCCCCAGCATTTT. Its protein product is CASSRGGEPQHF.

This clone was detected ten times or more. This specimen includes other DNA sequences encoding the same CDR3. The CDR3 bases are TGTGCCAGCAGTTTACGGGAGAACTACGAGCAGTACTTC. This codes for CASSLRENYEQYF. V and J are TRBV27 and TRBJ2-7, with D possibly being TRBD2 (6 bases). The CDR3 contains 13 residues. Trimming took 2 bases from V and 3 from J, leaving 8 bases between them. Germline CDR1 is MNHEY and CDR2 is SMNVEV (reference sequence).

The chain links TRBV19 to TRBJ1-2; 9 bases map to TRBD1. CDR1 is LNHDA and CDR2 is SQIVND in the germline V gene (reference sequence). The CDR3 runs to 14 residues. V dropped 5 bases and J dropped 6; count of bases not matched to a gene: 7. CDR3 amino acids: CASSARQGEDGYTF. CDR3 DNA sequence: TGTGCCAGTAGTGCCCGACAGGGGGAAGATGGCTACACCTTC. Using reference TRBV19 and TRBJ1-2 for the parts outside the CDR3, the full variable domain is DGGITQSPKYLFRKEGQNVTLSCEQNLNHDAMYWYRQDPGQGLRLIYYSQIVNDFQKGDIAEGYSVSREKKESFPLTVTSAQKNPTAFYLCASSARQGEDGYTFGSGTRLTVV.

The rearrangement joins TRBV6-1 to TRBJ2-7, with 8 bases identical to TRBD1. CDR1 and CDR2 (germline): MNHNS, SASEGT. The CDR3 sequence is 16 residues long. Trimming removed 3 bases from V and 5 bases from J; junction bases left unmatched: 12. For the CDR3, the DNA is TGTGCCAGCAGTGAGGTGGGGGACAGGAGGGGCGACGAGCAGTACTTC. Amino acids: CASSEVGDRRGDEQYF.

The CDR3 sequence is CAWSWQRDSPLHF. DNA for the CDR3: TGTGCCTGGAGTTGGCAGAGGGATTCACCCCTCCACTTT. The V gene is TRBV30, the J gene TRBJ1-6, with no clear D. CDR1 is GTSNPN and CDR2 is SVGIG in the germline V gene (reference sequence). The V and J ends lost 2 bases and 8 bases respectively, with 10 bases between them. The CDR3 is 13 residues long.

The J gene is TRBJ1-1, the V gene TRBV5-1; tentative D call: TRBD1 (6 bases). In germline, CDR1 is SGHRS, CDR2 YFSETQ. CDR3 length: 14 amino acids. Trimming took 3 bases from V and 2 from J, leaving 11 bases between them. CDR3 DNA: TGCGCCAGCAGCTCCGGGACACCTAACACTGAAGCTTTCTTT. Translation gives CASSSGTPNTEAFF.

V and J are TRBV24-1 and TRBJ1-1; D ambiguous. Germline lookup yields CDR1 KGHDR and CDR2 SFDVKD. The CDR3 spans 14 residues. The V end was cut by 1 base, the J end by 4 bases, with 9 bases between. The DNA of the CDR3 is TGTGCCACCAGTGATTTTGGAGACCCCACTGAAGCTTTCTTT. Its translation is CATSDFGDPTEAFF.

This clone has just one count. CDR3 protein: CASSSPDRGQSYGYTF. The DNA for the CDR3 is TGTGCCAGCAGTTCCCCAGACAGGGGCCAGAGCTATGGCTACACCTTC. The V and J genes are TRBV6-6 and TRBJ1-2, with TRBD1 matching over 8 bases. Germline V lookup: CDR1 MNHNY, CDR2 SVGAGI (reference sequence). CDR3 length: 16 amino acids. V gave up 4 bases and J gave up 4 bases; unmatched junction bases: 11.

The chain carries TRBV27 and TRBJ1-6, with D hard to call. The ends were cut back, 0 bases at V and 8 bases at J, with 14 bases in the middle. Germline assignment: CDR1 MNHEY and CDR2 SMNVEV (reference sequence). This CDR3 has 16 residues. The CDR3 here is CASSLSGQTGYSPLHF. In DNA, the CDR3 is TGTGCCAGCAGTTTATCAGGTCAGACGGGATATTCACCCCTCCACTTT.

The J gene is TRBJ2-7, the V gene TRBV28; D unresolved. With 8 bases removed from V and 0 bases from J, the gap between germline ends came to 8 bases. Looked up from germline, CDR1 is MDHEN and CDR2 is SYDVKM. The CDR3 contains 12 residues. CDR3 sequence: CASGNSSYEQYF. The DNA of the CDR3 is TGTGCCAGCGGTAACAGCTCCTACGAGCAGTACTTC.

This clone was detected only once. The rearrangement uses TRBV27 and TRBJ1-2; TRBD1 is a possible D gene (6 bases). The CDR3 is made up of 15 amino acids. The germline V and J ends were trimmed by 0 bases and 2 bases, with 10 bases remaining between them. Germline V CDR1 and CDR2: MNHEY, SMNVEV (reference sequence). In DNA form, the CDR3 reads TGTGCCAGCAGTTTATCACCAGGGGCAAACTATGGCTACACCTTC. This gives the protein CASSLSPGANYGYTF.

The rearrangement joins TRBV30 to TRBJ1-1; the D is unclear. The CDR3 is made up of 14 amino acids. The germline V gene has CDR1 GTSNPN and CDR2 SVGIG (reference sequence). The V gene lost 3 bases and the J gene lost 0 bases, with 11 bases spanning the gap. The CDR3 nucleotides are TGTGCCTGGAGGGGCGGGTTTTTGAACACTGAAGCTTTCTTT. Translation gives CAWRGGFLNTEAFF.

For the CDR3, the DNA is TGTGCCAGCAGCTTAAACGGGGACTCCTACAATGAGCAGTTCTTC. Translation gives CASSLNGDSYNEQFF. The chain couples TRBV11-3 to TRBJ2-1, with D perhaps TRBD2 (5 bases). Germline V lookup: CDR1 SGHNT, CDR2 YENEEA. V dropped 2 bases and J dropped 0 bases, with 8 bases sitting between them. The CDR3 spans 15 residues.

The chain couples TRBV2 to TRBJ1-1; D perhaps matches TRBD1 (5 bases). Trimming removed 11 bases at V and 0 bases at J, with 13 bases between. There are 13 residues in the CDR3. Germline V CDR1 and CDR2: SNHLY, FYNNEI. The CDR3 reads CAGGTGMNTEAFF. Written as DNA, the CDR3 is TGTGCCGGGGGGACGGGCATGAACACTGAAGCTTTCTTT.

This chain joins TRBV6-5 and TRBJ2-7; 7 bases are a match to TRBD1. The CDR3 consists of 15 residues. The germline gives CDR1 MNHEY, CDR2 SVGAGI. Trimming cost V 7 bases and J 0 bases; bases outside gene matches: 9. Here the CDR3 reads CASKPSGTDSYEQYF. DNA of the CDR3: TGTGCCAGCAAACCTTCCGGGACAGACTCCTACGAGCAGTACTTC.

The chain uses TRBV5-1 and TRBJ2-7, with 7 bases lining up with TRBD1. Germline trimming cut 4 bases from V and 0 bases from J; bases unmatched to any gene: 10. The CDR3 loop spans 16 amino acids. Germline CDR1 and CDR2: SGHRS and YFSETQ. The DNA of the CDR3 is TGCGCCAGCAGCAACTCCCCGGGACAGAACTCCTACGAGCAGTACTTC. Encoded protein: CASSNSPGQNSYEQYF.

CDR3 amino acids: CASSDQGAGFTGANVLTF. For the CDR3, the DNA is TGTGCCAGCAGTGATCAAGGAGCGGGGTTCACTGGGGCCAACGTCCTGACTTTC. The chain joins TRBV6-4 to TRBJ2-6; TRBD2 agrees at 7 bases. This CDR3 contains 18 residues. With V trimmed by 3 bases and J by 2 bases, 10 bases remained unmatched. Germline CDR1 is MRHNA and CDR2 is SNTAGT.

For the CDR3, the DNA is TGTGCCAGCAGTTTGGGGCGGTTCTCCTACAATGAGCAGTTCTTC. Amino acid sequence: CASSLGRFSYNEQFF. V gene TRBV27 combines with J gene TRBJ2-1; D is perhaps TRBD1 (5 bases). In germline, CDR1 is MNHEY, CDR2 SMNVEV (reference sequence). Trimming left V 3 bases short and J 0 bases short, with 9 bases between. This CDR3 has 15 residues.

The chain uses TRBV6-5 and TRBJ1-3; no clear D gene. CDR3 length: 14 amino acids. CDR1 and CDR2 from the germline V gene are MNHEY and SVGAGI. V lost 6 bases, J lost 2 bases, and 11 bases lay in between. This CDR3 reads CASRQRATGNTIYF. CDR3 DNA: TGTGCCAGCAGACAGAGGGCCACTGGAAACACCATATATTTT.

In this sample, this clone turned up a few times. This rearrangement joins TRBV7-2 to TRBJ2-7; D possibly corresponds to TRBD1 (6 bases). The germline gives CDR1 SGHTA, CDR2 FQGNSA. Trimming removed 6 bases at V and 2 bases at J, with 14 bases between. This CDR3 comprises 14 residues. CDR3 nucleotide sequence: TGTGCCAGCAGGCCTGGACAGCCCACCTACGAGCAGTACTTC. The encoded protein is CASRPGQPTYEQYF. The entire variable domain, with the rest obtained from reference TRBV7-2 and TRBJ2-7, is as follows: GAGVSQSPSNKVTEKGKDVELRCDPISGHTALYWYRQSLGQGLEFLIYFQGNSAPDKSGLPSDRFSAERTGGSVSTLTIQRTQQEDSAVYLCASRPGQPTYEQYFGPGTRLTVT.

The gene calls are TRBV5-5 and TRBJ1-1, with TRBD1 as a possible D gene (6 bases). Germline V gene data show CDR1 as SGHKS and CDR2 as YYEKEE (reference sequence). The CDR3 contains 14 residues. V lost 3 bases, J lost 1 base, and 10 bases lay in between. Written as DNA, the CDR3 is TGTGCCAGCAGCTGGGCGGACAGGAACACTGAAGCTTTCTTT. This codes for CASSWADRNTEAFF.

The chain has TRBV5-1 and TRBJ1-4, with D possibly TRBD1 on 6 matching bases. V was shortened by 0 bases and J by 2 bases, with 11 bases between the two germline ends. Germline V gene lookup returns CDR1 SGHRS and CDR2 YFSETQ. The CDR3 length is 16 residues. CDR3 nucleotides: TGCGCCAGCAGCTTGGCACAGGGATCTACTAATGAAAAACTGTTTTTT. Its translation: CASSLAQGSTNEKLFF.

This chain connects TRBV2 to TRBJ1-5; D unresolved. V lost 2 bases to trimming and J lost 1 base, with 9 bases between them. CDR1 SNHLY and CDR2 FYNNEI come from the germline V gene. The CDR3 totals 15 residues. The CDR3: CASSEPRVSNQPQHF. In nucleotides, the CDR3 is TGTGCCAGCAGTGAACCGAGGGTCAGCAATCAGCCCCAGCATTTT.

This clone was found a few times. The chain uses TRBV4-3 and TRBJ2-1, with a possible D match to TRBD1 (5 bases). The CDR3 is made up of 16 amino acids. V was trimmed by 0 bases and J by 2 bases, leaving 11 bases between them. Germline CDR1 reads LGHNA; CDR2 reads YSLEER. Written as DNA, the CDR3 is TGCGCCAGCAGCCAAGAAGAGGACACTCCCTACAATGAGCAGTTCTTC. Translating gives CASSQEEDTPYNEQFF.

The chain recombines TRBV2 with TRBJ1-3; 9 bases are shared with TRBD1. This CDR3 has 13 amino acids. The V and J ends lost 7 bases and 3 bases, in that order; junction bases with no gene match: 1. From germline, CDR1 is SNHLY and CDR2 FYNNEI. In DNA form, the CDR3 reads TGTGCCAGCAAGGACAGGGGTGGAAACACCATATATTTT. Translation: CASKDRGGNTIYF.

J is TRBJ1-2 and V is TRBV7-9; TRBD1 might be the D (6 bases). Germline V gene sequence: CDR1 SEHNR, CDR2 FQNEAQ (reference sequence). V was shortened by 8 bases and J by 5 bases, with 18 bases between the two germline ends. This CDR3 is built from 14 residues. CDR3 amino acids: CASLPRGGTYGYTF. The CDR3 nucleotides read TGTGCCAGCCTACCTCGGGGGGGGACATATGGCTACACCTTC.

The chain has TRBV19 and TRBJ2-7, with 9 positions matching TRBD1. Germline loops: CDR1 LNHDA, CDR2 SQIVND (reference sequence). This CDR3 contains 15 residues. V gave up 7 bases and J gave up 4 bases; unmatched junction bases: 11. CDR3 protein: CASTPEGTGPYEQYF. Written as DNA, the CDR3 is TGTGCCAGTACCCCAGAGGGGACAGGGCCTTACGAGCAGTACTTC.

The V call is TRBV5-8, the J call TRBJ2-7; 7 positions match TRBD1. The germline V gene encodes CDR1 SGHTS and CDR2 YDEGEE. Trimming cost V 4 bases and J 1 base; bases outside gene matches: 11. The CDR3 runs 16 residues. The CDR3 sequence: CASSRTGTAGSYEQYF. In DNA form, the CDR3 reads TGTGCCAGCAGCAGGACCGGGACAGCTGGTTCCTACGAGCAGTACTTC.